The 19 T cell receptor beta chains reported below all come from one sample, sequenced in a study of beta chain features in type 1 diabetes. Reverse transcribing all isolated RNA meant expressed TCRB transcripts were sequenced. Clones were read by immunoSEQ multiplex PCR, and TCRdb kept only the in-frame ones, dropping some. The data hold approximately 260,000 clones, with 24% observed a single time. Points from the study as a whole: TCRB CDR3s from Type 1 diabetes patients were moderately but significantly shorter in all four CD4+ subsets.

Their antigens remain unidentified. Input material: naive CD4+ T cells from blood. Every receptor here comes from a woman in her 30s with type 1 diabetes.

The genes are TRBV29-1 and TRBJ2-5; D might be TRBD1 (5 bases). The germline CDR1 and CDR2 sequences are SQVTM and ANQGSEA. The CDR3 is made up of 13 amino acids. V was pared by 3 bases and J by 5 bases, with 13 bases between. CDR3 nucleotide sequence: TGCAGCGTTGATAGGGGATTCGAGGAGACCCAGTACTTC. Protein sequence: CSVDRGFEETQYF. The full variable domain, completed using reference TRBV29-1 and TRBJ2-5, is SAVISQKPSRDICQRGTSLTIQCQVDSQVTMMFWYRQQPGQSLTLIATANQGSEATYESGFVIDKFPISRPNLTFSTLTVSNMSPEDSSIYLCSVDRGFEETQYFGPGTRLLVL.

This clone occurred a few times. The chain couples TRBV9 to TRBJ2-5; D remains ambiguous. Germline CDR1 and CDR2: SGDLS and YYNGEE. The V end lost 0 bases, the J end lost 4 bases, and 16 bases lay between the germline ends. The CDR3 totals 16 residues. CDR3: CASSVGRPTEPETQYF. The CDR3 bases are TGTGCCAGCAGCGTAGGTCGTCCCACAGAACCAGAGACCCAGTACTTC.

In its sample, this clone was seen a few times. The chain recombines TRBV30 with TRBJ1-4; the match to TRBD1 covers 8 bases. This CDR3 comprises 13 residues. After removal of 5 bases from V and 6 bases from J, the junction contained 5 bases not matched to a gene. Germline CDR1 reads GTSNPN; CDR2 reads SVGIG (reference sequence). The CDR3 sequence: CAWGTGRDEKLFF. The DNA of the CDR3 is TGTGCCTGGGGGACAGGCAGAGATGAAAAACTGTTTTTT.

This clone was picked up a small number of times. CDR3 in DNA: TGTGCCAGTAGGGCTAGCTACAATGAGCAGTTCTTC. This encodes CASRASYNEQFF. The V and J genes are TRBV19 and TRBJ2-1, with unresolved D. Between the trimmed V and J ends, which lost 6 bases and 3 bases, there was a span of 6 bases. CDR3 size: 12 residues. Germline CDR1 reads LNHDA; CDR2 reads SQIVND (reference sequence).

This clone was counted between two and nine times. V is TRBV6-1 and J is TRBJ2-5; D is unresolved. Germline V lookup: CDR1 MNHNS, CDR2 SASEGT. The CDR3 totals 14 residues. V was clipped by 2 bases and J by 2 bases, with 9 bases between them. The CDR3 sequence: CASSEMAEQETQYF. CDR3 nucleotide sequence: TGTGCCAGCAGTGAAATGGCAGAACAAGAGACCCAGTACTTC.

The chain is built from TRBV30 and TRBJ2-4; 7 bases align to TRBD2. The CDR3 covers 13 residues. The V gene's germline CDR1 is GTSNPN and CDR2 SVGIG (reference sequence). The J segment lost 7 bases and the V segment lost 0 bases, leaving 3 bases of the junction unmatched. CDR3 DNA sequence: TGTGCCTGGAGTGTCCTCGGGGGGAACATTCAGTACTTC. This translates into CAWSVLGGNIQYF.

V is TRBV9 and J is TRBJ2-7, with 14 nucleotides matching TRBD2. The ends lost 3 bases at V and 4 bases at J; junction bases unmatched: 6. There are 16 residues in the CDR3. Per germline, CDR1 SGDLS and CDR2 YYNGEE. The CDR3 loop is CASSETGTSGSYEQYF. For the CDR3, the DNA is TGTGCCAGCAGCGAGACCGGGACTAGCGGGAGTTACGAGCAGTACTTC. Complete variable domain (other parts from reference TRBV9 and TRBJ2-7): DSGVTQTPKHLITATGQRVTLRCSPRSGDLSVYWYQQSLDQGLQFLIQYYNGEERAKGNILERFSAQQFPDLHSELNLSSLELGDSALYFCASSETGTSGSYEQYFGPGTRLTVT.

This clone was counted between two and nine times. The genes are TRBV6-5 and TRBJ1-1; D not resolved. Germline V CDR1 and CDR2: MNHEY, SVGAGI. The V end lost 6 bases, the J end lost 2 bases, and 4 bases lay between the germline ends. The length of the CDR3 is 11 residues. The CDR3 is CASRRNTEAFF. CDR3 DNA: TGTGCCAGCAGGCGAAACACTGAAGCTTTCTTT.

This clone was observed a handful of times. This chain connects TRBV28 to TRBJ2-1, with D possibly TRBD1 on 6 matching bases. The germline gives CDR1 MDHEN, CDR2 SYDVKM. This CDR3 spans 14 amino acids. V lost 4 bases and J 4 bases, leaving 11 bases between the germline ends. Here the CDR3 reads CASSSRTGYNEQFF. The CDR3 bases are TGTGCCAGCAGTTCCCGCACAGGGTACAATGAGCAGTTCTTC.

This clone was seen a handful of times. The gene calls are TRBV5-4 and TRBJ2-7, with 9 bases lining up with TRBD1. CDR3 length equals 15 residues. CDR1 and CDR2 from the germline V gene are SGHNT and YYREEE (reference sequence). V shed 3 bases and J 0 bases; nucleotides not matched to a gene: 4. The CDR3 nucleotides read TGTGCCAGCAGCTCTTACAGGGGGCACTCCTACGAGCAGTACTTC. Its translation is CASSSYRGHSYEQYF.

The J gene is TRBJ1-2, the V gene TRBV11-1, with D possibly matching TRBD1 (6 bases). V was clipped by 4 bases and J by 4 bases, with 7 bases between them. The CDR3 is 12 residues long. Germline assignment: CDR1 SGHAT and CDR2 FQDESV (reference sequence). The CDR3 DNA follows: TGTGCCAGCAGCTCGGACAGCTATGGCTACACCTTC. Protein sequence: CASSSDSYGYTF.

The chain combines TRBV27 with TRBJ2-5; no clear D gene. The germline V gene has CDR1 MNHEY and CDR2 SMNVEV (reference sequence). The ends were cut back, 0 bases at V and 5 bases at J, with 4 bases in the middle. The CDR3 runs 12 residues. The CDR3 coding sequence is TGTGCCAGCAGTTTATCAGAGGAGACCCAGTACTTC. Its translation is CASSLSEETQYF.

The table lists this clone with a few counts. This chain connects TRBV30 to TRBJ1-2; D possibly corresponds to TRBD1 (6 bases). The CDR3 sequence is 14 residues long. Germline CDR1 reads GTSNPN; CDR2 reads SVGIG (reference sequence). The V end lost 7 bases, the J end lost 4 bases, and 19 bases lay between the germline ends. CDR3 sequence: CASHAGAGGYGYTF. The DNA of the CDR3 is TGTGCCTCCCACGCAGGGGCTGGTGGCTATGGCTACACCTTC.

This chain links TRBV19 with TRBJ2-1, with D perhaps matching TRBD2 (5 bases). The CDR3 runs 13 residues. Germline V gene data show CDR1 as LNHDA and CDR2 as SQIVND (reference sequence). V lost 4 bases, J lost 5 bases, and 9 bases lay in between. The CDR3 region is CASSRSGNNEQFF. The DNA for the CDR3 is TGTGCCAGTAGTAGGAGCGGAAACAATGAGCAGTTCTTC.

The DNA of the CDR3 is TGTGCCGGAGCGGGAGTTGGAGGGGGGGATTGGTATGGCTACACCTTC. Protein: CAGAGVGGGDWYGYTF. The chain is built from TRBV30 and TRBJ1-2; a possible D gene is TRBD1 (6 bases). V was pared by 8 bases and J by 5 bases, with 27 bases between. The CDR3 runs to 16 residues. In germline, CDR1 is GTSNPN, CDR2 SVGIG (reference sequence).

Only a few counts were recorded for this clone. The chain combines TRBV29-1 with TRBJ1-2; 8 bases agree with TRBD1. Per germline, CDR1 SQVTM and CDR2 ANQGSEA. This CDR3 spans 15 amino acids. V shed 0 bases, J shed 8 bases, and the junction held 11 bases outside the gene matches. CDR3 coding DNA: TGCAGCGTTGAAGATCTCTATGGACAGGGCAGAGGCTACACCTTC. It encodes CSVEDLYGQGRGYTF.

This clone was counted only a few times. As DNA, the CDR3 is TGCGCCAGCAGCTGGGCCCAAGAGACCCAGTACTTC. This sequence encodes CASSWAQETQYF. J is TRBJ2-5 and V is TRBV5-1; no firm D call. The CDR3 spans 12 residues. Germline V gene sequence: CDR1 SGHRS, CDR2 YFSETQ. The germline V and J ends were trimmed by 3 bases and 1 base, with 4 bases remaining between them.

The rearrangement uses TRBV7-2 and TRBJ2-5; 8 positions agree with TRBD2. The CDR3 is 16 residues long. Germline CDR1 SGHTA, CDR2 FQGNSA. Trimming removed 5 bases from V and 5 bases from J; junction bases left unmatched: 13. Here the CDR3 reads CASSPNRAGVRETQYF. Written as DNA, the CDR3 is TGTGCCAGCAGCCCGAACAGAGCGGGAGTGCGGGAGACCCAGTACTTC. The full variable domain, in which reference TRBV7-2 and TRBJ2-5 provide the parts outside the CDR3, is GAGVSQSPSNKVTEKGKDVELRCDPISGHTALYWYRQSLGQGLEFLIYFQGNSAPDKSGLPSDRFSAERTGGSVSTLTIQRTQQEDSAVYLCASSPNRAGVRETQYFGPGTRLLVL.

V usage is TRBV15 and J usage is TRBJ2-7, with D maybe TRBD2 (6 bases). Germline CDR1 is LNHNV and CDR2 is YYDKDF (reference sequence). The CDR3 has 16 amino acids. V lost 0 bases, J lost 2 bases, and 14 bases lay in between. DNA of the CDR3: TGTGCCACCAGCAGAGATGGGACGGCGGGGACCTACGAGCAGTACTTC. Its protein is CATSRDGTAGTYEQYF. Full variable domain (outside the CDR3, taken from reference TRBV15 and TRBJ2-7): DAMVIQNPRYQVTQFGKPVTLSCSQTLNHNVMYWYQQKSSQAPKLLFHYYDKDFNNEADTPDNFQSRRPNTSFCFLDIRSPGLGDTAMYLCATSRDGTAGTYEQYFGPGTRLTVT.